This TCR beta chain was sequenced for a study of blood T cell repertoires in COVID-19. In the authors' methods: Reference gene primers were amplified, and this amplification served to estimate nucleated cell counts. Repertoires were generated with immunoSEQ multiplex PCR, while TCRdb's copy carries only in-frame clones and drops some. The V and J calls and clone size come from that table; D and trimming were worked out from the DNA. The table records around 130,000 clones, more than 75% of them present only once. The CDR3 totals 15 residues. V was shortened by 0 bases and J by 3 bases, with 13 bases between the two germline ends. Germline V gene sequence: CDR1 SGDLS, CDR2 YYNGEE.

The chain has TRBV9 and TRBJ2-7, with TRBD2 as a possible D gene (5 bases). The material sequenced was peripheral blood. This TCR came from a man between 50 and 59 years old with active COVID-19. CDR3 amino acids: CASSVDEGSLYEQYF. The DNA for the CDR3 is TGTGCCAGCAGCGTAGACGAGGGATCCCTCTACGAGCAGTACTTC. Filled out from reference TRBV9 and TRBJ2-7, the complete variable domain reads DSGVTQTPKHLITATGQRVTLRCSPRSGDLSVYWYQQSLDQGLQFLIQYYNGEERAKGNILERFSAQQFPDLHSELNLSSLELGDSALYFCASSVDEGSLYEQYFGPGTRLTVT.